The 15 T cell receptor beta chains in this list originate from one sample, sequenced in a study of T-cell reconstitution after alpha-beta-depleted transplantation in children. Molecular barcoding with unique molecular identifiers was used for the TCRbeta library. TCRdb used MiXCR to reprocess the PCR reads, holding one entry per CDR3 protein. This table has 550,000 to 600,000 distinct CDR3 sequences, 20% to 25% appearing once. The source was PBMCs, mostly from graft donor cells, collected 360 days after TCRalphabeta/CD19-depleted stem cell transplant. The source of these receptors is a boy younger than two who had a stem cell transplant for acute myeloid leukemia, so the T cells may come from the graft donor.

The chain couples TRBV10-3 to TRBJ1-1, with unresolved D. Trimming removed 6 bases from V and 0 bases from J, with 8 bases in between. The germline CDR1 and CDR2 sequences are ENHRY and SYGVKD. This CDR3 region has 13 residues. The CDR3 sequence is CAISPDVNTEAFF. CDR3 nucleotide sequence: TGTGCCATCAGCCCCGACGTGAACACTGAAGCTTTCTTT.

CDR3 DNA: TGTGCCAGCAGCTTACGCGACAGACTTGAGATCTGGTATAGCAATCAGCCCCAGCATTTT. This gives the protein CASSLRDRLEIWYSNQPQHF. V and J are TRBV7-7 and TRBJ1-5; TRBD1 is a possible D gene (5 bases). The ends were cut back, 2 bases at V and 0 bases at J, with 23 bases in the middle. This CDR3 is 20 amino acids long. The germline gives CDR1 SSHAT, CDR2 FNYEAQ (reference sequence).

J is TRBJ1-2 and V is TRBV7-2; D might be TRBD1 (6 bases). This CDR3 contains 13 residues. In germline, CDR1 is SGHTA, CDR2 FQGNSA. Trimming removed 5 bases from V and 14 bases from J, with 21 bases in between. CDR3 DNA sequence: TGTGCCAGCAGCCACACCACAGGGATTGGTAGGACCTTC. This codes for CASSHTTGIGRTF.

In this sample, this clonotype turned up a few times. The chain is built from TRBV28 and TRBJ2-7; 8 bases are shared with TRBD1. J lost 5 bases, V lost 7 bases, and 1 base had no gene match. The germline CDR1 and CDR2 sequences are MDHEN and SYDVKM. The CDR3 contains 11 residues. The CDR3 sequence is CASTGGNEQYV. The CDR3, as DNA: TGTGCCAGCACAGGGGGCAACGAGCAGTACGTC.

This clonotype has only a few counts. The chain recombines TRBV20-1 with TRBJ1-1; 7 bases map to TRBD1. Germline V gene sequence: CDR1 DFQATT, CDR2 SNEGSKA (reference sequence). The length of the CDR3 is 16 residues. V gave up 6 bases and J gave up 2 bases; unmatched junction bases: 15. The CDR3 protein is CSALPGTALRNTEAFF. CDR3 coding DNA: TGCAGTGCCCTGCCCGGGACAGCCTTGAGAAACACTGAAGCTTTCTTT.

The chain is built from TRBV12-3 or TRBV12-4 and TRBJ2-2; D gene ambiguous. This CDR3 contains 14 residues. The ends were cut back, 3 bases at V and 6 bases at J, with 11 bases in the middle. The CDR3 here is CASSLGVVSGELFF. DNA of the CDR3: TGTGCCAGCAGTTTGGGTGTGGTGTCCGGGGAGCTGTTTTTT.

The sample holds many counts of this clonotype. The V and J genes are TRBV25-1 and TRBJ2-2; 9 bases are shared with TRBD2. V dropped 8 bases and J dropped 4; count of bases not matched to a gene: 5. The CDR3 is 14 residues long. Germline V CDR1 and CDR2: MGHDK, SYGVNS. Written as DNA, the CDR3 is TGTGCCAGCCTTGGACTAGCGAGCACCGGGGAGCTGTTTTTT. The encoded protein is CASLGLASTGELFF. Supplemented by reference TRBV25-1 and TRBJ2-2, the full variable domain reads EADIYQTPRYLVIGTGKKITLECSQTMGHDKMYWYQQDPGMELHLIHYSYGVNSTEKGDLSSESTVSRIRTEHFPLTLESARPSHTSQYLCASLGLASTGELFFGEGSRLTVL.

This rearrangement joins TRBV12-3 or TRBV12-4 to TRBJ2-3, with 9 bases identical to TRBD1. The V gene end was trimmed by 5 bases and the J gene end by 4 bases; junction bases not matched to a gene: 7. The CDR3 sequence is 15 residues long. As DNA, the CDR3 is TGTGCCAGCAGTCACAGGGGGCTCGCGTCAGATACGCAGTATTTT. Translation gives CASSHRGLASDTQYF.

The rearrangement uses TRBV28 and TRBJ2-3, with 11 bases matching TRBD1. This CDR3 comprises 16 residues. J was trimmed by 3 bases and V by 4 bases; bases with no gene match: 6. From germline, CDR1 is MDHEN and CDR2 SYDVKM. The CDR3 loop is CASSSFGQGATDTQYF. The CDR3 DNA reads TGTGCCAGCAGTTCCTTTGGACAGGGGGCTACAGATACGCAGTATTTT.

A few counts support this clonotype. The chain carries TRBV6-5 and TRBJ2-7; 7 bases agree with TRBD1. CDR3 length equals 13 residues. With 0 bases clipped from V and 7 bases from J, the junction kept 3 bases outside the gene matches. Germline-derived CDR1 and CDR2 are MNHEY and SVGAGI. CDR3 nucleotide sequence: TGTGCCAGCAGTTACTCATTACAGGGGGAGCAGTACGTC. Translated: CASSYSLQGEQYV.

The sample holds many counts of this clonotype. The chain carries TRBV5-1 and TRBJ2-5; D gene uncertain. V was pared by 2 bases and J by 5 bases, with 10 bases between. The CDR3 covers 13 residues. From germline, CDR1 is SGHRS and CDR2 YFSETQ. The CDR3 here is CASSFGLRETQYF. CDR3 in DNA: TGCGCCAGCAGCTTCGGGCTTAGGGAGACCCAGTACTTC.

The CDR3 reads CASMGQGLHEQYV. The DNA for the CDR3 is TGTGCCAGCATGGGACAGGGGCTCCACGAGCAGTACGTC. The chain links TRBV28 to TRBJ2-7; TRBD1 agrees at 10 bases. The CDR3 sequence is 13 residues long. Germline lookup yields CDR1 MDHEN and CDR2 SYDVKM. The ends lost 7 bases at V and 5 bases at J; junction bases unmatched: 5.

In its sample, this clonotype was seen a few times. The chain carries TRBV10-1 and TRBJ2-2; a weak D match, TRBD1 (5 bases). This CDR3 is built from 14 residues. V was shortened by 11 bases and J by 3 bases, with 16 bases between the two germline ends. The germline gives CDR1 WNHNN, CDR2 SYGVQD (reference sequence). CDR3 nucleotides: TGCGCCTGCTCCGACAGACCAGACACCGGGGAGCTGTTTTTT. Translation: CACSDRPDTGELFF.

This chain links TRBV12-3 or TRBV12-4 with TRBJ2-2; 9 bases line up with TRBD1. Germline trimming cut 5 bases from V and 0 bases from J; bases unmatched to any gene: 10. This CDR3 contains 18 residues. The CDR3 protein is CASSKPTGGSTNTGELFF. The DNA for the CDR3 is TGTGCCAGCAGTAAACCGACAGGGGGAAGTACGAACACCGGGGAGCTGTTTTTT.

This clonotype was found many times. This chain uses TRBV7-9 with TRBJ2-4; 8 nucleotides align to TRBD2. The germline V gene has CDR1 SEHNR and CDR2 FQNEAQ (reference sequence). This CDR3 region has 16 residues. The V and J ends lost 5 bases and 1 base, in that order; junction bases with no gene match: 7. CDR3 bases: TGTGCCAGCAGCACCGCCGGGGGGGTCGCCAAAAACATTCAGTACTTC. This sequence encodes CASSTAGGVAKNIQYF.